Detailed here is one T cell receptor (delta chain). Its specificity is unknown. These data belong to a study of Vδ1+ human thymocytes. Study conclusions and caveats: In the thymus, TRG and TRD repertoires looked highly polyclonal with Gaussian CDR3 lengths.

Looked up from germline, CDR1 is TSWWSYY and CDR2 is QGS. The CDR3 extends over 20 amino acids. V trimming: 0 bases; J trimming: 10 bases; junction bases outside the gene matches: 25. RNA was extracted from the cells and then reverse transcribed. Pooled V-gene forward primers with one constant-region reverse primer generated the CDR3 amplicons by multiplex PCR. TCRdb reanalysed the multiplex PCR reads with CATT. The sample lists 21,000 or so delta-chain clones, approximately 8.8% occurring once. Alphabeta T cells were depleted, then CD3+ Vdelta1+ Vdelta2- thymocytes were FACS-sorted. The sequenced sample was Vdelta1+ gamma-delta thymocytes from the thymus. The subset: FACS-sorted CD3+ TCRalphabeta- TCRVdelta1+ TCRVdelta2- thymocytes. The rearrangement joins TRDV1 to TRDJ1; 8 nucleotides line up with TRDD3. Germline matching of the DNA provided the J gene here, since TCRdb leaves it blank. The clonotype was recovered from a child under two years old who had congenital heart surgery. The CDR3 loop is CALGELGRYWGARRPRGLIF. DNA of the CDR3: TGTGCTCTTGGGGAACTGGGCCGATACTGGGGGGCAAGAAGGCCAAGGGGACTCATCTTT.